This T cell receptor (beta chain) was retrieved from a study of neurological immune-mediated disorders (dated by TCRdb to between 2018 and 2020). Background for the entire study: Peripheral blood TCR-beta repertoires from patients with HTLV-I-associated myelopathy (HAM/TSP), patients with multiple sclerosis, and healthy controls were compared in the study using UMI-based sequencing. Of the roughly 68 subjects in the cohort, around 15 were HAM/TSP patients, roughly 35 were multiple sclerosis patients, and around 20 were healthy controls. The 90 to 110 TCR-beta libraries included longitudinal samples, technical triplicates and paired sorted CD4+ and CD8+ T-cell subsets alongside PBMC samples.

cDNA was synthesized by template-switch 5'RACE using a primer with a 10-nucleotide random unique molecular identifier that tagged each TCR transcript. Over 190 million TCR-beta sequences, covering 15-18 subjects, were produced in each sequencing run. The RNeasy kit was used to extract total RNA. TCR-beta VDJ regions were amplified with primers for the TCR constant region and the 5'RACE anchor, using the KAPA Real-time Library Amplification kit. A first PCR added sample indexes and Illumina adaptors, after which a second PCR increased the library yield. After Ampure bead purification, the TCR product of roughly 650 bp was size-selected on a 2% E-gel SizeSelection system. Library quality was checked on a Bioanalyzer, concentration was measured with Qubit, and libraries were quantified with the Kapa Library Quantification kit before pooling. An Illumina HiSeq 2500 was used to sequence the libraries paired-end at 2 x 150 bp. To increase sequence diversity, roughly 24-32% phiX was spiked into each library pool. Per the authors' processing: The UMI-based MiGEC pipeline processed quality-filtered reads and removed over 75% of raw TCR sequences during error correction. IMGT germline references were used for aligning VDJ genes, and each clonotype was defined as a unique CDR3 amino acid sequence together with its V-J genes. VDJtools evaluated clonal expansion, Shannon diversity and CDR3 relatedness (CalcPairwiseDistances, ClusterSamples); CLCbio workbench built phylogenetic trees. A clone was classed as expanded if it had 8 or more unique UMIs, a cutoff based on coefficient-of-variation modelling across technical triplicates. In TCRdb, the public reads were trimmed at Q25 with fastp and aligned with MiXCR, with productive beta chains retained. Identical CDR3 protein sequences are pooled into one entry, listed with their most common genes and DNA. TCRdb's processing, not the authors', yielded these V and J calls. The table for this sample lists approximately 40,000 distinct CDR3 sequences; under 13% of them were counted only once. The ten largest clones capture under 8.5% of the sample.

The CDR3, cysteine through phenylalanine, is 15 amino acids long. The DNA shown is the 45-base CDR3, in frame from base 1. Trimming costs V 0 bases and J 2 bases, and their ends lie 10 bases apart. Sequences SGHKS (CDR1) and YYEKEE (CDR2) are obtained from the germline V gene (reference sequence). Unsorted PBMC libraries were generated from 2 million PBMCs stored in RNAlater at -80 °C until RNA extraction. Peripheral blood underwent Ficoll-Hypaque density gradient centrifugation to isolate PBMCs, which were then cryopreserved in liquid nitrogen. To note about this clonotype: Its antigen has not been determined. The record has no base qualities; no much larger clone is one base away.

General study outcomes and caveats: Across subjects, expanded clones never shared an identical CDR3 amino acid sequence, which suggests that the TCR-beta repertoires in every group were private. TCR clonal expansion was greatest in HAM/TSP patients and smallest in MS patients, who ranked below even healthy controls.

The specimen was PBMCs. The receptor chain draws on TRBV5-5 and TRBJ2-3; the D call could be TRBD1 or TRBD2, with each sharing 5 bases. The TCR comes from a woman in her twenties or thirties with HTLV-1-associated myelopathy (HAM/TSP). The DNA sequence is TGTGCCAGCAGCTTGGAATCGGGGCCCACAGATACGCAGTATTTT. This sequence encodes CASSLESGPTDTQYF. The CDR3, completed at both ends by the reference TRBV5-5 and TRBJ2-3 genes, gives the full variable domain DAGVTQSPTHLIKTRGQQVTLRCSPISGHKSVSWYQQVLGQGPQFIFQYYEKEERGRGNFPDRFSARQFPNYSSELNVNALLLGDSALYLCASSLESGPTDTQYFGPGTRLTVL.